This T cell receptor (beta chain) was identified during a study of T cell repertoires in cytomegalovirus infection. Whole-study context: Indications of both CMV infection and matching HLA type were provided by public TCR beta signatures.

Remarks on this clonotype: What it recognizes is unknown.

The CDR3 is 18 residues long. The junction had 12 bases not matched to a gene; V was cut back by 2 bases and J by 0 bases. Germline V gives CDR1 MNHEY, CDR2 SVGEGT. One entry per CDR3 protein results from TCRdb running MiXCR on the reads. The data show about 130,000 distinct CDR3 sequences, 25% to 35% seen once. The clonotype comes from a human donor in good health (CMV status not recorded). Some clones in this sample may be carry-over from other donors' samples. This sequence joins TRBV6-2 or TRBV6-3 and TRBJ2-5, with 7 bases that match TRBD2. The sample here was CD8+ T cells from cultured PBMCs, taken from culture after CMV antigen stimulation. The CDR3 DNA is TGTGCCAGCAGTTACCACACAAGCGGGGACGGAGACCAAGAGACCCAGTACTTC. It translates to CASSYHTSGDGDQETQYF.